This TCR beta chain was identified in a study of cytomegalovirus exposure and HLA in healthy donors. V was trimmed by 2 bases and J by 2 bases, leaving 8 bases between them. Germline V CDR1 and CDR2: SGHDT, YYEEEE. The CDR3 is made up of 13 amino acids. The PCR contained 60 Vbeta and 13 Jbeta primers. Libraries were prepared by immunoSEQ multiplex PCR; TCRdb keeps only in-frame clonotypes and omits some of them. Found here are 40,000 to 45,000 clones, roughly 80% of them singletons; the top ten hold about 1.5%. This sequence was found in a man aged 25-45 years in good health and CMV-seronegative. The chain has TRBV5-6 and TRBJ2-7; a weak D match, TRBD1 (5 bases). What was sequenced was PBMCs. CDR3 nucleotides: TGTGCCAGCAGCTTTGCAGGGACCTACGAGCAGTACTTC. Translated, it gives CASSFAGTYEQYF. Full variable domain (remainder filled in from reference TRBV5-6 and TRBJ2-7): DAGVTQSPTHLIKTRGQQVTLRCSPKSGHDTVSWYQQALGQGPQFIFQYYEEEERQRGNFPDRFSGHQFPNYSSELNVNALLLGDSALYLCASSFAGTYEQYFGPGTRLTVT.